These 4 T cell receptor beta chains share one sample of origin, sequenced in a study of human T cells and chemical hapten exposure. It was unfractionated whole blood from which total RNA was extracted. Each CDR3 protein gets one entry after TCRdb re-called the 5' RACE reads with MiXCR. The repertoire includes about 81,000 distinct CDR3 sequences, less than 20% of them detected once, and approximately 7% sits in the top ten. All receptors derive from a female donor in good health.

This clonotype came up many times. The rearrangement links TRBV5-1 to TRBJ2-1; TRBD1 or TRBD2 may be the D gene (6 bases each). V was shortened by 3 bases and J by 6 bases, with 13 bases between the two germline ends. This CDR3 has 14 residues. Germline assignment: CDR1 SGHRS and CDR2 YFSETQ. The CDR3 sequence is CASSWGAQSNEQFF. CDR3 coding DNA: TGCGCCAGCAGCTGGGGGGCCCAGTCCAATGAGCAGTTCTTC.

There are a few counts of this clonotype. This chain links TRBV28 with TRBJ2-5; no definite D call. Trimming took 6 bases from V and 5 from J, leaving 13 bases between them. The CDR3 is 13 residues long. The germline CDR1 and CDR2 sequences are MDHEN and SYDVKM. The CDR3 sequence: CASRRLSAETQYF. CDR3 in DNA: TGTGCCAGCAGGCGTTTATCAGCGGAGACCCAGTACTTC.

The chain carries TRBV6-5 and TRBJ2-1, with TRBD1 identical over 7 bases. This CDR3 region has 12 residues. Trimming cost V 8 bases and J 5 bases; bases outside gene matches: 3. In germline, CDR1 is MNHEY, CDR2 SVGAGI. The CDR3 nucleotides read TGTGCCAGCCGGACAGGAAACAATGAGCAGTTCTTC. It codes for CASRTGNNEQFF.

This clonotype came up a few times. CDR3 sequence: CASSLTGFTEAFF. The DNA of the CDR3 is TGTGCCAGCTCGCTAACAGGGTTCACTGAAGCTTTCTTT. The chain uses TRBV18 and TRBJ1-1, with D maybe TRBD1 (6 bases). Germline values: CDR1 KGHSH, CDR2 LQKENI. The ends were cut back, 6 bases at V and 4 bases at J, with 12 bases in the middle. The CDR3 extends over 13 amino acids.